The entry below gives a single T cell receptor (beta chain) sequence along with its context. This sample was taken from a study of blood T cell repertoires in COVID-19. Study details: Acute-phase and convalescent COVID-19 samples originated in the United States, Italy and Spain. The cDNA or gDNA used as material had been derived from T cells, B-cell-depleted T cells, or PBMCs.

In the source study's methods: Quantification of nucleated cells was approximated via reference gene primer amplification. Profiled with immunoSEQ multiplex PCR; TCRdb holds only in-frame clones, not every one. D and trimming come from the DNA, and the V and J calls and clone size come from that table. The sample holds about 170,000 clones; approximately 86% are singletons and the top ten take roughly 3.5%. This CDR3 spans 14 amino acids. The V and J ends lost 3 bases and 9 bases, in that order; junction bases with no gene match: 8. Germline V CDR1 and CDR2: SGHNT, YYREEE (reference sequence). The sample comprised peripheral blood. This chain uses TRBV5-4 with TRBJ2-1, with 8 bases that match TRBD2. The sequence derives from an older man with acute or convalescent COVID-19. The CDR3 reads CASSSSGTRPEQFF. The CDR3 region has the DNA TGTGCCAGCAGCTCATCCGGGACTAGGCCTGAGCAGTTCTTC.